The 13 T cell receptor beta chains below come from one sample, sequenced in a study of T cells in Graves' hyperthyroidism and ophthalmopathy. RNA transcripts gave rise to amplified TCR beta CDR3 regions. When the TCR CDR3 underwent first-round RT-PCR, the HTBI primer set was used. TCRdb itself ran the multiplex PCR reads through MiXCR, one entry per CDR3 protein. The repertoire holds a few hundred thousand distinct CDR3 sequences, with 15% to 20% as singletons. The sequencing sample was made of blood. All receptors come from a woman between 40 and 55 years old with Graves' ophthalmopathy.

This clonotype was counted many times. CDR3 loop: CSARDQTHLNTEAFF. The CDR3 bases are TGCAGCGCCCGGGACCAAACCCATTTGAACACTGAAGCTTTCTTT. The chain couples TRBV20-1 to TRBJ1-1, with a tentative D call TRBD1 (5 bases). CDR1 and CDR2 from the germline V gene are DFQATT and SNEGSKA (reference sequence). This CDR3 has 15 residues.

This clonotype has at least ten counts. The chain employs TRBV12-3 or TRBV12-4 and TRBJ1-1, with D unresolved. Trimming left V 3 bases short and J 7 bases short, with 15 bases between. This CDR3 comprises 14 residues. This CDR3 is CASSFSGESYEAFF. The CDR3 DNA follows: TGTGCCAGCAGTTTTTCCGGGGAGAGTTATGAAGCTTTCTTT.

At least ten counts were recorded for this clonotype. J is TRBJ1-5 and V is TRBV6-5; D is unresolved. Germline loops: CDR1 MNHEY, CDR2 SVGAGI. V gave up 4 bases and J gave up 3 bases, with 10 bases separating them. The CDR3 extends over 14 amino acids. The CDR3 sequence is CASSSQRTNQPQHF. CDR3 nucleotide sequence: TGTGCCAGCAGTTCCCAGAGAACCAATCAGCCCCAGCATTTT.

This clonotype was counted many times. This chain joins TRBV5-1 and TRBJ2-6, with a tentative D call TRBD2 (5 bases). Germline V gene lookup returns CDR1 SGHRS and CDR2 YFSETQ. The V end was cut by 0 bases, the J end by 1 base, with 14 bases between. The CDR3 length is 18 residues. The CDR3 loop is CASSLASGSFSGANVLTF. The CDR3 bases are TGCGCCAGCAGCTTGGCGAGCGGATCATTTTCTGGGGCCAACGTCCTGACTTTC.

This clonotype appeared a single time. Germline is not matched at one junction end, which may reflect a read error. The chain has TRBV28 and TRBJ1-3; D gene ambiguous. In germline, CDR1 is MDHEN, CDR2 SYDVKM. The CDR3 has 14 amino acids. CDR3 sequence (DNA): TGTGCCAGCAGTTTCTTCCACTCTGGAAACACCATATCTTTT. This codes for CASSFFHSGNTISF.

The rearrangement uses TRBV18 and TRBJ2-7; D is perhaps TRBD1 or TRBD2 (7 bases each). The V end was cut by 2 bases, the J end by 7 bases, with 15 bases between. Germline lookup yields CDR1 KGHSH and CDR2 LQKENI. CDR3 length equals 14 residues. CDR3 sequence reads: CASSPRTQGGEQYF. DNA for the CDR3: TGTGCCAGCTCACCAAGGACTCAGGGGGGGGAGCAGTACTTC.

This chain links TRBV12-3 or TRBV12-4 with TRBJ2-7; perhaps TRBD2 as D (6 bases). CDR3 length: 12 amino acids. The V end was cut by 5 bases, the J end by 12 bases, with 17 bases between. CDR3 amino acids: CASSLRGLQLYF. In DNA form, the CDR3 reads TGTGCCAGCAGTCTTCGCGGACTACAGCTGTACTTC.

This clonotype was picked up many times. Being one base from a much bigger clone, this may be a read error. The J gene is TRBJ2-5, the V gene TRBV28; D is unclear. Trimming stripped 6 bases from V and 3 bases from J, with 5 bases between. Looked up from germline, CDR1 is MDHEN and CDR2 is SYDVKM. The length of the CDR3 is 11 residues. The CDR3, as DNA: TGTGCCAGCAGGTTAGAAGAGACCCAGTACTTC. This encodes CASRLEETQYF.

This clonotype was detected many times. The chain recombines TRBV29-1 with TRBJ2-7; D uncertain. Trimming left V 1 base short and J 7 bases short, with 11 bases between. The germline V gene has CDR1 SQVTM and CDR2 ANQGSEA. CDR3 length: 12 amino acids. The CDR3 loop reads CSVEGPKGEQYF. DNA for the CDR3: TGCAGCGTTGAAGGCCCGAAGGGAGAGCAGTACTTC.

This clonotype was recorded many times. The gene calls are TRBV7-3 and TRBJ1-2, with D hard to call. With 1 base removed from V and 7 bases from J, the gap between germline ends came to 10 bases. The germline V gene encodes CDR1 SGHTA and CDR2 FQGTGA. The CDR3 has 13 residues. The CDR3 loop is CASSLIGGRGYTF. Written as DNA, the CDR3 is TGTGCCAGCAGCTTAATTGGTGGTCGTGGCTACACCTTC.

This rearrangement joins TRBV11-3 to TRBJ2-2; tentatively, D is TRBD1 or TRBD2 (5 bases each). This CDR3 comprises 14 residues. Trimming cost V 5 bases and J 7 bases, with 14 bases left between them. The V gene's germline CDR1 is SGHNT and CDR2 YENEEA. The CDR3 bases are TGTGCCAGCAGCCGTTTGTTGGGGGTCGGGGAGCTGTTTTTT. Translation: CASSRLLGVGELFF.

V and J are TRBV6-1 and TRBJ2-5; D is perhaps TRBD1 (5 bases). The germline V gene has CDR1 MNHNS and CDR2 SASEGT. Trimming stripped 2 bases from V and 5 bases from J, with 12 bases between. There are 14 residues in the CDR3. This CDR3 reads CASSEIAQAETQYF. As DNA, the CDR3 is TGTGCCAGCAGTGAAATAGCACAGGCGGAGACCCAGTACTTC.

This clonotype has a count of ten or more. The genes are TRBV19 and TRBJ2-7, with D unclear. The V and J ends lost 0 bases and 2 bases respectively, with 5 bases between them. Germline V gives CDR1 LNHDA, CDR2 SQIVND (reference sequence). This CDR3 has 13 amino acids. CDR3 residues: CASSIDVAYEQYF. CDR3 DNA sequence: TGTGCCAGTAGTATAGATGTGGCCTACGAGCAGTACTTC.